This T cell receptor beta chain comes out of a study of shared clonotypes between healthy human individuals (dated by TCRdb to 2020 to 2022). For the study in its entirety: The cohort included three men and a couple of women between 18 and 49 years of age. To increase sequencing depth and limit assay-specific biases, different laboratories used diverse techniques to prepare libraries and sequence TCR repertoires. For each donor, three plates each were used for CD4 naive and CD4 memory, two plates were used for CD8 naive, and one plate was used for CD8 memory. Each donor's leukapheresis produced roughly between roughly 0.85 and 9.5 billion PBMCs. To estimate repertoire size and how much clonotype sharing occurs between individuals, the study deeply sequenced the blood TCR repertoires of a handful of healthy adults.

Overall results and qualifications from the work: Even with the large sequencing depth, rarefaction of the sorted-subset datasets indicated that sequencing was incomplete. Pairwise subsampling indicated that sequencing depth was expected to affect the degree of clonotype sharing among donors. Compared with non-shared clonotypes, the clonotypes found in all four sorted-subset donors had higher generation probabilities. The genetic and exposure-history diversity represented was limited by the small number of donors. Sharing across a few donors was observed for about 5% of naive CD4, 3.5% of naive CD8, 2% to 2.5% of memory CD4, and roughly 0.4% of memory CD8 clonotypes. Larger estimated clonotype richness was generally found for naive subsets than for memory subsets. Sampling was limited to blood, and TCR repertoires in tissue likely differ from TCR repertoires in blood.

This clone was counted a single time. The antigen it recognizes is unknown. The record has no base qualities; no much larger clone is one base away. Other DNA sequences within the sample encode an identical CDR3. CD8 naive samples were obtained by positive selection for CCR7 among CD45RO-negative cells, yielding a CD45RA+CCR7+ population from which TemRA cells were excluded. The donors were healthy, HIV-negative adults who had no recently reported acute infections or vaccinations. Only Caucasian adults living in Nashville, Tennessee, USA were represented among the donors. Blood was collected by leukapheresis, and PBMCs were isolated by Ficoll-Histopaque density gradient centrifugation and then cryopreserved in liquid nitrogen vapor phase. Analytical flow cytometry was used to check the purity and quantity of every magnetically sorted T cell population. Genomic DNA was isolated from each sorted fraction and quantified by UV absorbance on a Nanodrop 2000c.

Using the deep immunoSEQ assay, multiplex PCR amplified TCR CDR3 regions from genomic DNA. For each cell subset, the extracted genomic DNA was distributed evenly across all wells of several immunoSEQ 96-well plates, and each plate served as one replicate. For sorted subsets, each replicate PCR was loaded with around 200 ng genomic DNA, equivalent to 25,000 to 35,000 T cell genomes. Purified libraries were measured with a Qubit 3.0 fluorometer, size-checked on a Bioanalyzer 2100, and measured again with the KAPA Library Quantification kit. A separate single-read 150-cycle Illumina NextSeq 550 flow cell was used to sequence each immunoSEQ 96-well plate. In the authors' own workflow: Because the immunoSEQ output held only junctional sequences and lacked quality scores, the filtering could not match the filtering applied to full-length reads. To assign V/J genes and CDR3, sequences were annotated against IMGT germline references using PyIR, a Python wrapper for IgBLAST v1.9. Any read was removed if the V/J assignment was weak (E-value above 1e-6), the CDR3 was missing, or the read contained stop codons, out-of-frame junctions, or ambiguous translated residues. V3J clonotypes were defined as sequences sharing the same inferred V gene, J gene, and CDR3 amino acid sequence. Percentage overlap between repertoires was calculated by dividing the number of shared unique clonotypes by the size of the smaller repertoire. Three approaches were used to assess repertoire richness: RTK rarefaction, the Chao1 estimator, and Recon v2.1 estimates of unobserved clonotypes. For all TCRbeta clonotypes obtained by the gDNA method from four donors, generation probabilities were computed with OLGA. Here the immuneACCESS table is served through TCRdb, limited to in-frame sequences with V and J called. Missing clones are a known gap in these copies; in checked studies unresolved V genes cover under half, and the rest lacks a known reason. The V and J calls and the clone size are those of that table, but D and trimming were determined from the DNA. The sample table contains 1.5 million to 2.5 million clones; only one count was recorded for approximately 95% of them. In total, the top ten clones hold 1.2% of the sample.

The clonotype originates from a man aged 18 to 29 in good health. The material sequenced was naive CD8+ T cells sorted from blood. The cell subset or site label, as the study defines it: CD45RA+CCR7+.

The bases are TGTGCCAGCAGCGTAGCGGGGGGTAACACTGAAGCTTTCTTT. Translated, this gives CASSVAGGNTEAFF. Recombination joined TRBV9 with TRBJ1-1; matching of 5 bases hints at TRBD1 as the D gene. Including the terminal cysteine and phenylalanine, the CDR3 comprises 14 residues. The retained sequence is limited to the CDR3, 42 bases, with the frame set at the first base. As encoded in the germline V gene, CDR1 is SGDLS while CDR2 is YYNGEE. V lost 0 bases and J lost 2 bases; the stretch between them is 8 bases long.